These 4 T cell receptor beta chains share one sample of origin, sequenced in a study of T cell changes during pregnancy in multiple sclerosis. Libraries were prepared by immunoSEQ multiplex PCR; TCRdb keeps only in-frame clonotypes and omits some of them. The sample contains roughly 38,000 clones, around 91% of which appear only once. The input for sequencing was CD8+ T cells from peripheral blood mononuclear cells, taken in the first trimester of pregnancy. The receptor source for this set is a female donor with multiple sclerosis, enrolled in a pregnancy study.

CDR3: CASSPASQDYGYTF. CDR3 bases: TGTGCCAGCAGTCCGGCCAGTCAGGACTATGGCTACACCTTC. This chain joins TRBV6-6 and TRBJ1-2, with D uncertain. CDR3 length: 14 residues. Trimming took 5 bases from V and 3 from J, leaving 13 bases between them. Germline CDR1 reads MNHNY; CDR2 reads SVGAGI (reference sequence).

The V call is TRBV19, the J call TRBJ2-7; D is unresolved. The CDR3 sequence is 14 residues long. V was clipped by 0 bases and J by 3 bases, with 9 bases between them. Germline assignment: CDR1 LNHDA and CDR2 SQIVND (reference sequence). The CDR3 DNA reads as TGTGCCAGTAGTATAGAATTACTGAACTACGAGCAGTACTTC. The encoded protein is CASSIELLNYEQYF.

The V gene is TRBV27, the J gene TRBJ1-1; a weak D match, TRBD1 (5 bases). There are 13 residues in the CDR3. CDR1 is MNHEY and CDR2 is SMNVEV in the germline V gene (reference sequence). V was trimmed by 5 bases and J by 2 bases, leaving 9 bases between them. DNA of the CDR3: TGTGCCAGCAGTCACGACAGCAACACTGAAGCTTTCTTT. Encoded protein: CASSHDSNTEAFF.

This chain uses TRBV9 with TRBJ2-7, with 8 positions matching TRBD1. The germline V gene encodes CDR1 SGDLS and CDR2 YYNGEE. Trimming cost V 0 bases and J 6 bases; bases outside gene matches: 2. CDR3 size: 13 residues. The CDR3 coding sequence is TGTGCCAGCAGCGTAGGGACAGGGCCCGAGCAGTACTTC. Protein product: CASSVGTGPEQYF.